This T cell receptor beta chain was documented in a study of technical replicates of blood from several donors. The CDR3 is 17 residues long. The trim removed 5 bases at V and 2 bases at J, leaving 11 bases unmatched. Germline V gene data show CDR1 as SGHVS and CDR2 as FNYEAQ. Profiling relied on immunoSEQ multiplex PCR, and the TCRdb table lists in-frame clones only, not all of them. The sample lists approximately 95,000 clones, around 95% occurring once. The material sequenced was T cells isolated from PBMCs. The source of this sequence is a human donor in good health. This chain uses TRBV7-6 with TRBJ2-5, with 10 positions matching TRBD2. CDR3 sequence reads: CASSLRMTSGLQETQYF. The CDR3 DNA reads TGTGCCAGCAGCCTCCGGATGACTAGCGGGCTTCAAGAGACCCAGTACTTC.